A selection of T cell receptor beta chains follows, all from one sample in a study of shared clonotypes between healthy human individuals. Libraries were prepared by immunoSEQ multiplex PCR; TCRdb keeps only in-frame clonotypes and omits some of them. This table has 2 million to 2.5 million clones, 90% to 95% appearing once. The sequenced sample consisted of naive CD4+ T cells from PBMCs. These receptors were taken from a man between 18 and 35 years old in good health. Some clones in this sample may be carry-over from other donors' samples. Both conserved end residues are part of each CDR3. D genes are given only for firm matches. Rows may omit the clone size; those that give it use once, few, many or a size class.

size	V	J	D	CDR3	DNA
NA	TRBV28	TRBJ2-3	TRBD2	CASSWGLAGGLGTQYF	TGTGCCAGCAGTTGGGGACTAGCGGGAGGCCTAGGTACGCAGTATTTT
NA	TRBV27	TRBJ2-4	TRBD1	CASSRGRGLSKNIQYF	TGTGCCAGCAGCCGCGGCAGGGGGCTCTCCAAAAACATTCAGTACTTC
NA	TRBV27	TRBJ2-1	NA	CASSLDRAVNEQFF	TGTGCCAGCAGTTTAGACCGGGCCGTGAATGAGCAGTTCTTC
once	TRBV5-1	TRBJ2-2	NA	CASSLDGRETGELFF	TGCGCCAGCAGCTTGGACGGGAGAGAGACCGGGGAGCTGTTTTTT
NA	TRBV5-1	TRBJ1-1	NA	CASSLVVGTTEAFF	TGCGCCAGCAGCTTGGTAGTGGGGACCACTGAAGCTTTCTTT
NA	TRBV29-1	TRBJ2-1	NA	CSVKMDPSSYNEQFF	TGCAGCGTGAAGATGGACCCCAGTTCCTACAATGAGCAGTTCTTC
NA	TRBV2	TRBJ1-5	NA	CASSDPPYHNQPQHF	TGTGCCAGCAGTGACCCGCCTTACCACAATCAGCCCCAGCATTTT
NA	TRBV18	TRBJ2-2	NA	CASSSRTGELFF	TGTGCCAGCTCATCCCGCACCGGGGAGCTGTTTTTT
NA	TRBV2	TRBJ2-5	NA	CASSGPGETQYF	TGTGCCAGCAGTGGCCCGGGGGAGACCCAGTACTTC
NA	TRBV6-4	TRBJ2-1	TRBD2	CASSGPGHGLAEPSYNEQFF	TGTGCCAGCAGTGGACCGGGACACGGACTAGCGGAACCCTCCTACAATGAGCAGTTCTTC
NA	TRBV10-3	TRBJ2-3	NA	CAISEWERRGTDTQYF	TGTGCCATCAGTGAGTGGGAGCGGAGAGGCACAGATACGCAGTATTTT
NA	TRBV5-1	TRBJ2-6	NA	CASSPTSGANVLTF	TGCGCCAGCAGCCCTACCTCTGGGGCCAACGTCCTGACTTTC
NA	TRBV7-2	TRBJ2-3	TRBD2	CASSINLAGGTDTQYF	TGTGCCAGCAGCATCAACCTAGCGGGAGGAACAGATACGCAGTATTTT
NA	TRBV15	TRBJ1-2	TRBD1	CATSTGQGEVYGYTF	TGTGCCACCAGCACGGGACAGGGGGAGGTCTATGGCTACACCTTC
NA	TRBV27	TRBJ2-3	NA	CASSLLARENPSETQYF	TGTGCCAGCAGTTTATTAGCCCGGGAGAATCCCTCGGAAACGCAGTATTTT
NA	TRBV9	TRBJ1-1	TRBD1	CASSVTGGALNTEAFF	TGTGCCAGCAGCGTGACAGGGGGAGCCCTGAACACTGAAGCTTTCTTT
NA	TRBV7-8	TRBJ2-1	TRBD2	CASSPTSGGYNEQFF	TGTGCCAGCAGCCCAACTAGCGGGGGATACAATGAGCAGTTCTTC